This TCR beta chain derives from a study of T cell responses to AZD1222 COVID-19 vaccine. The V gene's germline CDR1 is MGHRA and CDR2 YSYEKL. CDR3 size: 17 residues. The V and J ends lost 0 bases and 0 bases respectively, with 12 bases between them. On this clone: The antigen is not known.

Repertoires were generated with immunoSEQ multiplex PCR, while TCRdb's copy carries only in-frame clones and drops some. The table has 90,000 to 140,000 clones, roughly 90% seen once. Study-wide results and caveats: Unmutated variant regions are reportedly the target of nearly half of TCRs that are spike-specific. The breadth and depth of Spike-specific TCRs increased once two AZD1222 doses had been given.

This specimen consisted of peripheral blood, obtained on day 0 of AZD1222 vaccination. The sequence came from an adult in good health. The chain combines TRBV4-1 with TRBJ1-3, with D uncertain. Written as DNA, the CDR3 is TGCGCCAGCAGCCAAGATTCAACCGTTACCTCTGGAAACACCATATATTTT. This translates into CASSQDSTVTSGNTIYF.